This TCR beta chain was profiled in a study of blood T cell repertoires in COVID-19. Background on the study: Some COVID-19 samples were acute and others convalescent; all came from the United States, Italy and Spain. In each case, the material was cDNA or gDNA derived from T cells, B-cell-depleted T cells, or PBMCs.

Original methodology: Amplifying reference gene primers gave estimates of nucleated cell counts. Data came from immunoSEQ multiplex PCR; TCRdb stores just in-frame clones and leaves some out. That table supplies the V and J calls and clone size; D and trimming were determined from the DNA. The sample lists 200,000 to 250,000 clones; 75% to 85% were seen once. Seattle patients were enrolled during active infection and followed longitudinally. This CDR3 has 16 residues. Trimming pared 0 bases from V and 0 bases from J, leaving 9 bases between. Germline CDR1 is KGHSH and CDR2 is LQKENI. This rearrangement joins TRBV18 to TRBJ2-1; maybe TRBD2 (5 bases). The origin of this receptor is a woman older than 75 with COVID-19, enrolled during active disease. Sequencing used peripheral blood. The DNA of the CDR3 is TGTGCCAGCTCACCACCCCGTGGGAGCTCCTACAATGAGCAGTTCTTC. Protein: CASSPPRGSSYNEQFF.